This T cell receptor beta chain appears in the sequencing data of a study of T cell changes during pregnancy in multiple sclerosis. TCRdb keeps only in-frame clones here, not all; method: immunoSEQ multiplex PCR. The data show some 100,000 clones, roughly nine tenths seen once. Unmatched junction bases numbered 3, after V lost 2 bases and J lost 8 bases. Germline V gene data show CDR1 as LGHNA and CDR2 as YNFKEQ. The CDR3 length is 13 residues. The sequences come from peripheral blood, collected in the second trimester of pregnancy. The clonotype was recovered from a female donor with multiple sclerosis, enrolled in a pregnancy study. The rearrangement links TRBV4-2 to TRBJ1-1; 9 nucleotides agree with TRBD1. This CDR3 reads CASSQKDRGEAFF. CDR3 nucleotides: TGTGCCAGCAGCCAAAAAGACAGGGGGGAAGCTTTCTTT.